This T cell receptor beta chain was found in a study of regulatory T cells in long-lasting Graves disease (dated by TCRdb to about 2021). Concerning the study at large: Persistent Graves' disease was defined as antithyroid drug treatment for over 5 years with persistently positive TSH receptor autoantibodies. Persistent Graves' disease patients were compared with newly diagnosed Graves' disease patients by peripheral blood TCR sequencing and RNA sequencing. On average, persistent Graves' disease patients in the clinical cohort had been on antithyroid drugs for about 10 years. The study took place in China and was registered as a clinical trial. A total of 33 samples underwent TCR sequencing: roughly 13 from persistent and approximately 20 from newly diagnosed Graves' disease patients.

Overall results and qualifications from the work: Lower TCR Shannon entropy and fewer highly expanded clones were observed in persistent Graves' disease patients than in newly diagnosed patients, which suggested clonal expansion. Only the TCR beta chain was sequenced and analyzed. The authors acknowledged the small sample size as a limitation that may reduce accuracy. Persistent disease showed preferential use of TRBV28, TRBJ1-2 and TRBJ2-5, whereas newly diagnosed disease favored TRBV20-1 and TRBJ2-1. Patients with persistent disease shared more public clonotypes (under 3,000) than newly diagnosed patients did (around 930). Peripheral blood alone was examined, since thyroid tissue, which constituted the primary lesion, could not be accessed.

Preparation of the library involved multiplex PCR. TCRdb shows the sequencer as Illumina HiSeq 4000. iRepertoire HTBI primers and Arm-PCR amplification of CDR3 regions were used to construct TCR beta libraries. Gel purification was performed on PCR products prior to sequencing. As for the authors' bioinformatics: A total of roughly 58 TRBV and about 13 TRBJ segments were identified across samples and were used for gene usage analysis of CDR3 amino acid clonotypes. COPE and FqMerger were used to merge the filtered high-quality paired reads into contigs. BLAST was used to align contigs to IMGT TRBV, TRBD and TRBJ reference genes, and CDR3 was defined according to IMGT. Clonotypes above 0.1% frequency were classified as highly expanded clones. Shannon entropy was used to measure repertoire diversity, and the Gini coefficient was used to measure V-J evenness. Clonotypes shared by more than one individual were considered public. In TCRdb, the public reads were trimmed at Q25 with fastp and aligned with MiXCR, with productive beta chains retained. Every CDR3 protein is listed once, alongside the most common genes and DNA of its rows. Clone size and V and J calls follow TCRdb, not the original study. The sample yields about 430,000 distinct CDR3 sequences; roughly 21% were counted once. The ten top clones hold about 13% of the sample.

What the time point label conveys for this sample: persistent/refractory GD, antithyroid drugs over 5 years with positive TRAb. For both TCR sequencing and RNA sequencing, RNA was extracted from PBMCs using TRIzol. Graves' disease was diagnosed according to American Thyroid Association guidelines. Patients for the study were recruited at an endocrinology department in Xi'an, China. Each patient gave approximately 8.8 milliliters of peripheral blood, collected in an EDTA anticoagulant tube. Ficoll Paque Plus density gradient separation was used to isolate PBMCs, and no further T cell sorting was done. An Agilent 2100 Bioanalyzer and agarose gel were used to check RNA quality, and a NanoDrop 2000 was used to measure RNA concentration. Concerning this clonotype: Which antigen it targets is not known. No per-base quality is available; no much larger clone lies one base away.

Trimming takes 4 bases off V and 4 bases off J; junction bases not matched to a gene: 8. The CDR3 covers 15 residues, taking in both the cysteine and the phenylalanine. CDR3 DNA is the only sequence kept; it has 45 bases, read in frame from the first base. Sequences SNHLY (CDR1) and FYNNEI (CDR2) are obtained from the germline V gene. The sequence joins TRBV2 to TRBJ2-7, with 9 bases in between that match TRBD2. Sequenced here: peripheral blood mononuclear cells (PBMCs), sampled when the disease was refractory, from a patient treated with antithyroid drugs. This clonotype was sampled from a female donor with Graves disease. The DNA sequence is TGTGCCAGCAGTGTAATAGCGGGAGATATTTACGAGCAGTACTTC. The translation is CASSVIAGDIYEQYF.